This T cell receptor (beta chain) was identified in a study of technical replicates of blood from a few donors. CDR1 is MGHDK, CDR2 SYGVNS, per germline. Trimming shortened V by 7 bases and J by 2 bases, and 15 bases separated the two germline ends. The CDR3 has 15 residues. Sequencing was performed with immunoSEQ multiplex PCR; in TCRdb, only in-frame clones are kept and a portion is missing. The data hold 70,000 to 80,000 clones, with approximately 90% observed a single time. This rearrangement joins TRBV25-1 to TRBJ1-5; D unresolved. The TCR was taken from a human donor in good health. The sequencing input was T cells isolated from PBMCs. CDR3 DNA: TGTGCCAGCACCCCGGGTGAATATGGCAATCAGCCCCAGCATTTT. This encodes CASTPGEYGNQPQHF.